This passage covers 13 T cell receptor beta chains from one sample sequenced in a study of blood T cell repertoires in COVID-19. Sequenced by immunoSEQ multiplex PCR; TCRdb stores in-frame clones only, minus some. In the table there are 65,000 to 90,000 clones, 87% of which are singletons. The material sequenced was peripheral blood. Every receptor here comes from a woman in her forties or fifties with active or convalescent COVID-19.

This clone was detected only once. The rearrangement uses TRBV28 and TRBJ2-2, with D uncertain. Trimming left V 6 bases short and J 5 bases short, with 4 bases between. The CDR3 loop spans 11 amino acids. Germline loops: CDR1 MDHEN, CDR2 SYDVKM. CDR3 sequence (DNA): TGTGCCAGCAGACTGACCGGGGAGCTGTTTTTT. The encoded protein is CASRLTGELFF.

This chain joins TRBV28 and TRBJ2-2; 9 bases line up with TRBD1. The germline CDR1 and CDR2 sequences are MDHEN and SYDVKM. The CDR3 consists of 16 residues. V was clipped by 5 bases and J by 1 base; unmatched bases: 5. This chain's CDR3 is CASSVQGAGNTGELFF. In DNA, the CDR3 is TGTGCCAGCAGTGTACAGGGGGCAGGGAACACCGGGGAGCTGTTTTTT. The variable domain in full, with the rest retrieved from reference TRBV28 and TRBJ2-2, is DVKVTQSSRYLVKRTGEKVFLECVQDMDHENMFWYRQDPGLGLRLIYFSYDVKMKEKGDIPEGYSVSREKKERFSLILESASTNQTSMYLCASSVQGAGNTGELFFGEGSRLTVL.

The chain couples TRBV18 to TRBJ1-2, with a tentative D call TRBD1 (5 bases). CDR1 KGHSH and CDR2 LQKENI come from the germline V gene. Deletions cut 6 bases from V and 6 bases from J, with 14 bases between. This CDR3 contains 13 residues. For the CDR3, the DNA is TGTGCCAGCTCGGGACTAGCACTGGATGGCTACACCTTC. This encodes CASSGLALDGYTF.

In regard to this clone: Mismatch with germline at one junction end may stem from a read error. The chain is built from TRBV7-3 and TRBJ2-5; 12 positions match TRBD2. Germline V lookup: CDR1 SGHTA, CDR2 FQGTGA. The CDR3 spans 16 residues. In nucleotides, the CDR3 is TGTGCCAGCAGTTTAATCCCTAGCGGGGGGGCCGAGACCCAGTACTTC. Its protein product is CASSLIPSGGAETQYF.

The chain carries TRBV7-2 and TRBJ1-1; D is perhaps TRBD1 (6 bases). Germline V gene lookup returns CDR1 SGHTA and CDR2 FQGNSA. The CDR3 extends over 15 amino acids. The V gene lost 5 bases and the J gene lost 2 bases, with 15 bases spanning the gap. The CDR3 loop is CASSPPGVRNTEAFF. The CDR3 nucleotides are TGTGCCAGCAGCCCTCCAGGGGTTCGAAACACTGAAGCTTTCTTT.

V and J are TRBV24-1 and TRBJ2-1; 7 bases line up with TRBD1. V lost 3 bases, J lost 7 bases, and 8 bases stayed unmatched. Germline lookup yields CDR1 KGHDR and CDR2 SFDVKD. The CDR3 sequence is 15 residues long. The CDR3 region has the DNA TGTGCCACCAGTGATCGGACAGGTTCGCAAAATGAGCAGTTCTTC. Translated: CATSDRTGSQNEQFF.

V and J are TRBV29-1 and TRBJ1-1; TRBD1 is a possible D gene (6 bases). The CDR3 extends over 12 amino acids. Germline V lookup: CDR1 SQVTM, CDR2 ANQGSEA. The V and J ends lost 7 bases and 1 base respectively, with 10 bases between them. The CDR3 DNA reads TGCAGCGCCCTCAGGGGGAACACTGAAGCTTTCTTT. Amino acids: CSALRGNTEAFF.

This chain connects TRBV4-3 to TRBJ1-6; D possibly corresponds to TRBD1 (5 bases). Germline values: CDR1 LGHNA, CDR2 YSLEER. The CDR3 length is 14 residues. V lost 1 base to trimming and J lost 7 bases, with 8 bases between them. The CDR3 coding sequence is TGCGCCAGCAGCCAAGGCCACAGGAATTCACCCCTCCACTTT. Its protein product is CASSQGHRNSPLHF.

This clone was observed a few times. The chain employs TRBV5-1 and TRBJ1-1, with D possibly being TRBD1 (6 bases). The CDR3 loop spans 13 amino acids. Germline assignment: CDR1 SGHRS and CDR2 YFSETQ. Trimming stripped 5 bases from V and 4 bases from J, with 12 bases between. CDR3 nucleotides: TGCGCCAGCAGTTCAAAAGGGGGCACTGAAGCTTTCTTT. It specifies CASSSKGGTEAFF.

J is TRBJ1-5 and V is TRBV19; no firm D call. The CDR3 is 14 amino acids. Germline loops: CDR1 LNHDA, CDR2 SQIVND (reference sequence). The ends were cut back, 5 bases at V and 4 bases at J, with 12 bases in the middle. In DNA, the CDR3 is TGTGCCAGTAGTTTCCACTTCTTTAATCAGCCCCAGCATTTT. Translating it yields CASSFHFFNQPQHF.

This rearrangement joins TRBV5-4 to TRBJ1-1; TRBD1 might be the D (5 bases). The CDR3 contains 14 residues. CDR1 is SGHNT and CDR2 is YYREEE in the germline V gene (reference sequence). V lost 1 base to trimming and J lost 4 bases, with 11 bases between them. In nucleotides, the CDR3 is TGTGCCAGCAGCTTGACGCAGGGCGGCACTGAAGCTTTCTTT. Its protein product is CASSLTQGGTEAFF.

The CDR3 region is CASSELVGGPNEQYF. CDR3 coding DNA: TGTGCCAGCAGTGAACTAGTGGGGGGGCCAAACGAGCAGTACTTC. The chain links TRBV2 to TRBJ2-7, with D perhaps TRBD2 (7 bases). Trimming stripped 2 bases from V and 5 bases from J, with 16 bases between. Germline CDR1 reads SNHLY; CDR2 reads FYNNEI. The CDR3 consists of 15 residues.

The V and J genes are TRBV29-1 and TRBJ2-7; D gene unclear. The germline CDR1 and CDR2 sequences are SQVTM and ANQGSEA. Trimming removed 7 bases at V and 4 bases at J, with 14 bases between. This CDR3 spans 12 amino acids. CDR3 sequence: CSALLNGYEQYF. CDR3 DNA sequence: TGCAGCGCCTTGCTTAACGGTTACGAGCAGTACTTC.